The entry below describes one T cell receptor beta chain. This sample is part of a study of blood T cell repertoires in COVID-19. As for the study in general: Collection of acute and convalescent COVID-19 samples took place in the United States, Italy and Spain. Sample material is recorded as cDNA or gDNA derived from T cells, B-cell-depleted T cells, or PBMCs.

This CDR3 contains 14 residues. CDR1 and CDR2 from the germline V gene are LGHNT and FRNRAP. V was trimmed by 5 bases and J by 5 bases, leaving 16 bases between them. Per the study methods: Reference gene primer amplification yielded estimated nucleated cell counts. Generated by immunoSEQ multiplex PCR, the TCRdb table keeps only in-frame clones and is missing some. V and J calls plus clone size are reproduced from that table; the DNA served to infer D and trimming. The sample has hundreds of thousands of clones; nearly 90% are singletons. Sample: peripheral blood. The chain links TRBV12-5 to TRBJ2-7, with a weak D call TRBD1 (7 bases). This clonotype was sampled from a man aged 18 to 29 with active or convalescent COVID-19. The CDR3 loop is CASGPAGQSNEQYF. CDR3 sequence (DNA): TGTGCTAGTGGTCCCGCGGGACAGAGCAACGAGCAGTACTTC.